This is a list of T cell receptor beta chains from one sample in a study of Graves' ophthalmopathy and Graves' hyperthyroidism. TCRdb processed the multiplex PCR reads anew with MiXCR; each CDR3 protein has one entry. Of more than 300,000 distinct CDR3 sequences in the sample, about 16% were seen once. Material: peripheral blood. The receptors here all came from a woman in her late teens or twenties with stable Graves' hyperthyroidism. Each CDR3 is given with its conserved first and last residue. The D gene is left open where the match is weak. Clone sizes are given selectively: once, few, many, or a class where the clone is expanded.

TRBJ1-3	few	NA	TRBV6-2/TRBV6-3	TGTGCCAGCAGTTACCCGGGACGGAGAAACTCTGGAAACACCATATATTTT	CASSYPGRRNSGNTIYF
TRBJ2-4	many	NA	TRBV13	TGTGCCAGCAGTCTCTCGCTGGACATTCAGTACTTC	CASSLSLDIQYF
TRBJ1-2	many	NA	TRBV20-1	TGCAGTGCTAGGCGGGGGATGGTCGATGGCTACACCTTC	CSARRGMVDGYTF
TRBJ1-2	many	NA	TRBV6-5	TGTGCCAGCAGCACAGGGAGTAATGGCTACACCTTC	CASSTGSNGYTF
TRBJ2-5	many	TRBD2	TRBV19	TGTGCCAGTAGTCCAAGACTAGCGGGGGGGTCAGAGACCCAGTACTTC	CASSPRLAGGSETQYF
TRBJ1-6	NA	NA	TRBV6-2/TRBV6-3	TGTGCCAGCAGTTACTCGAGGGAATCGCCCCTCCACTTT	CASSYSRESPLHF
TRBJ1-1	many	NA	TRBV9	TGTGCCAGCAGCGTAGCGTCCCGGGGTAACACTGAAGCTTTCTTT	CASSVASRGNTEAFF
TRBJ2-4	many	TRBD1	TRBV27	TGTGCCAGCAGTTGGACAGGGGCAACCAAAAACATTCAGTACTTC	CASSWTGATKNIQYF
TRBJ2-7	many	TRBD2	TRBV11-2	TGTGCCAGCAGCTTAATCCCTAGCGGGGGAAGCTCCTACGAGCAGTACTTC	CASSLIPSGGSSYEQYF
TRBJ1-2	many	NA	TRBV12-3/TRBV12-4	TGTGCCAGCACCGAGGGGGGGGTGCGCGGCTACACCTTC	CASTEGGVRGYTF
TRBJ1-5	many	TRBD1	TRBV12-3/TRBV12-4	TGTGCCAGCAGTTTGGGGGACAGGGCCTATCAGCCCCAGCATTTT	CASSLGDRAYQPQHF
TRBJ2-7	many	TRBD1	TRBV11-2	TGTGCCAGCAGCTCAATGGGACAGGGTTCCTACGAGCAGTACTTC	CASSSMGQGSYEQYF
TRBJ1-1	many	NA	TRBV12-3/TRBV12-4	TGTGCCAGCAGTCACCGGGCCGGGCTCAACACTGAAGCTTTCTTT	CASSHRAGLNTEAFF
TRBJ1-1	NA	NA	TRBV19	TGTGCCAGTAGCATACAGCTGAGGAGCACTGAAGCTTTCTTT	CASSIQLRSTEAFF
TRBJ1-2	many	TRBD1	TRBV7-9	TGTGCCACCTCCCGGACAGGATTTGATGGCTACACCTTC	CATSRTGFDGYTF
TRBJ2-7	NA	NA	TRBV4-1	TGCGCCAGCAGCCAAGTCCGGGGGCCCTACGAGCAGTACTTC	CASSQVRGPYEQYF
TRBJ2-7	NA	NA	TRBV28	TGTGCCAGCAGGCCAGGGGGGGAGCCCTACGAGCAGTACTTC	CASRPGGEPYEQYF
TRBJ2-7	many	NA	TRBV12-3/TRBV12-4	TGTGCCAGCAGTTTAGTGCTCCCCTACGAGCAGTACTTC	CASSLVLPYEQYF
TRBJ2-5	many	TRBD2	TRBV20-1	TGCAGTGCTAGCTCCGGACTAGCGGGGTACCAAGAGACCCAGTACTTC	CSASSGLAGYQETQYF
TRBJ2-5	many	NA	TRBV12-3/TRBV12-4	TGTGCCAGCAGCTGGGGGCGCACTACCGGGGGGGAGACCCAGTACTTC	CASSWGRTTGGETQYF
TRBJ1-1	many	NA	TRBV29-1	TGCAGCGTTGCGTACAGGAACACTGAAGCTTTCTTT	CSVAYRNTEAFF
TRBJ1-5	many	TRBD1	TRBV6-5	TGTGCCAGCAGCAAAGAGGGACAGGCTAATCAGCCCCAGCATTTT	CASSKEGQANQPQHF
TRBJ2-7	many	NA	TRBV13	TGTGCCAGCAGCTTAGCGGCGGGGCTGAACGAGCAGTACTTC	CASSLAAGLNEQYF
TRBJ2-2	few	NA	TRBV6-2/TRBV6-3	TGTGCCAGCAGTTTTCGAGGGGGGAGCGGGGAGCTGTTTTTT	CASSFRGGSGELFF
TRBJ2-7	many	TRBD1	TRBV5-8	TGTGCCAGCAGTCCCGGGACAGCCTACGAGCAGTACTTC	CASSPGTAYEQYF
TRBJ2-7	many	TRBD1	TRBV6-5	TGTGCCAGCAGTTACCACGACAGGGACGACGAGCAGTACTTC	CASSYHDRDDEQYF
TRBJ1-3	many	TRBD1	TRBV5-1	TGCGCCAGCAGCGTCCTGACAGGGACTGGAAACACCATATATTTT	CASSVLTGTGNTIYF
TRBJ2-7	NA	NA	TRBV27	TGTGCCAGCAGTTTCCGACGAGGGGTGGTCGCCTACGAGCAGTACTTC	CASSFRRGVVAYEQYF
TRBJ1-5	many	NA	TRBV7-6	TGTGCCAGCAGCGCCAGCCCAGGCAGCGATCGGCCCCAGCATTTT	CASSASPGSDRPQHF
TRBJ2-5	few	NA	TRBV5-1	TGCGCCAGCAGCGATGGGAAGGTTGAGACCCAGTACTTC	CASSDGKVETQYF
TRBJ1-2	NA	TRBD1	TRBV19	TGTGCCAGTAGGCGGACAGGAACTAACTATGGCTACACCTTC	CASRRTGTNYGYTF
TRBJ2-1	NA	NA	TRBV20-1	TGCAGTGCCCCCGAGGTAGCGGCTGACAATGAGCAGTTCTTC	CSAPEVAADNEQFF
TRBJ2-7	many	TRBD1	TRBV11-1	TGTGCCAGCAGCGGAAGGACAGGGCAAGGCGAGCAGTACTTC	CASSGRTGQGEQYF
TRBJ1-2	many	NA	TRBV19	TGTGCCAGTACCAGCCCCCAAAGATATGGCTACACCTTC	CASTSPQRYGYTF
TRBJ1-1	many	TRBD1	TRBV11-2	TGTGCCAGCAGCCTGGACAGGGCGTTGAACACTGAAGCTTTCTTT	CASSLDRALNTEAFF
TRBJ1-1	many	NA	TRBV6-1	TGTGCCAGCAGTAAACATGGCACTGAAGCTTTCTTT	CASSKHGTEAFF
TRBJ1-5	many	NA	TRBV6-1	TGTGCCAGCAGAACAGGGAGTAGCAATCAGCCCCAGCATTTT	CASRTGSSNQPQHF
TRBJ2-7	NA	NA	TRBV12-3/TRBV12-4	TGTGCCAGCAGCCCTTGGGGCGACGGCTCCTACGAGCAGTACTTC	CASSPWGDGSYEQYF
TRBJ1-5	many	NA	TRBV6-1	TGTGCCAGCAGTGAAGACACATATAGCAATCAGCCCCAGCATTTT	CASSEDTYSNQPQHF
TRBJ1-1	NA	NA	TRBV19	TGTGCCAGTAGTATAGACGTCATGAACACTGAAGCTTTCTTT	CASSIDVMNTEAFF
TRBJ2-2	NA	NA	TRBV7-9	TGTGCCAGCAGCCCCAGCCCCGGGACCGGGGAGCTGTTTTTT	CASSPSPGTGELFF
TRBJ1-1	many	NA	TRBV19	TGTGCCAGTTATCCCGGGGGCGGGAACACTGAAGCTTTCTTT	CASYPGGGNTEAFF
TRBJ2-5	NA	NA	TRBV2	TGTGCCAGCAGTGAAGCCTATATGGGAAGACAGGCCCAAGAGACCCAGTACTTC	CASSEAYMGRQAQETQYF
TRBJ1-1	many	NA	TRBV6-2/TRBV6-3	TGTGCCAGCAGGGAATCCGGGGCGAACACTGAAGCTTTCTTT	CASRESGANTEAFF
TRBJ1-5	many	NA	TRBV12-3/TRBV12-4	TGTGCCAGCAGTTCCTCGGGGCCCCCCAATCAGCCCCAGCATTTT	CASSSSGPPNQPQHF
TRBJ2-2	NA	NA	TRBV11-2	TGTGCCATCCGGGACTTTAACACCGGGGAGCTGTTTTTT	CAIRDFNTGELFF
TRBJ1-1	NA	NA	TRBV20-1	TGCAGTGCTACAAATCGCCGTGGGATGAACACTGAAGCTTTCTTT	CSATNRRGMNTEAFF
TRBJ1-3	few	NA	TRBV4-1	TGCGCCAGCAGCCAAGGCCTACAGGCATCCTCTGGAAACACCATATATTTT	CASSQGLQASSGNTIYF
TRBJ1-5	many	TRBD1	TRBV28	TGTGCCGGCCGAGGGACAGGGACCCTTAGCAATCAGCCCCAGCATTTT	CAGRGTGTLSNQPQHF
TRBJ1-2	many	TRBD1	TRBV11-2	TGTGCCAGCAGCTTAAGGGGGCGCTCGGCTTTCGATGGCTACACCTTC	CASSLRGRSAFDGYTF
TRBJ1-2	many	TRBD1	TRBV12-3/TRBV12-4	TGTGCCAGCAGCTCGGACAGGGAAGGCGGCTACACCTTC	CASSSDREGGYTF